This T cell receptor (beta chain) was sequenced in a study of CD8+ T cells in alopecia areata. The junction had 12 bases not matched to a gene; V was cut back by 0 bases and J by 5 bases. The CDR3 runs to 18 residues. The germline gives CDR1 SQVTM, CDR2 ANQGSEA. Extraction and reverse transcription of RNA yielded cDNA as the sequencing template. Method: immunoSEQ multiplex PCR; TCRdb's copy keeps in-frame clones and lacks some. The table shows under 110,000 clones, with about 61% occurring only once. The sample's treatment: oral pan-JAK inhibitor, 5-10 mg twice daily. Specimen: CD8+ T cells sorted from blood, collected at approximately week 56, from a patient treated with tofacitinib. The source is a human donor with alopecia areata. The chain recombines TRBV29-1 with TRBJ2-2; 10 positions agree with TRBD2. CDR3 bases: TGCAGCGTTGAAGAGTGGCTAGCGGGGGCCTCGTGGACCGGGGAGCTGTTTTTT. Translated, it gives CSVEEWLAGASWTGELFF.